A single sample gave rise to the 27 T cell receptor beta chains below, sequenced in a study of T cells after yellow fever vaccination. A single record per CDR3 protein comes from TCRdb applying MiXCR to the 5' RACE reads. This table holds 450,000 to 650,000 distinct CDR3 sequences, approximately 13% found once. The material was PBMCs, obtained on the day of the yellow fever booster vaccination. The receptors stem from a man between 25 and 39 years old who received the YFV17D yellow fever vaccine.

This clonotype was recorded a few times. The V and J genes are TRBV6-2 or TRBV6-3 and TRBJ2-3; D not resolved. V lost 6 bases and J lost 2, with 12 bases in between. There are 14 residues in the CDR3. The germline V gene encodes CDR1 MNHEY and CDR2 SVGEGT. The CDR3 region has the DNA TGTGCCAGCAGGCAACCCCCGGCCACAGATACGCAGTATTTT. The encoded protein is CASRQPPATDTQYF.

Only a few counts were recorded for this clonotype. The chain is built from TRBV25-1 and TRBJ2-5; possible D gene TRBD1, 6 bases. Germline-derived CDR1 and CDR2 are MGHDK and SYGVNS. This CDR3 contains 17 residues. V was trimmed by 0 bases and J by 5 bases, leaving 19 bases between them. In nucleotides, the CDR3 is TGTGCCAGCAGTGAATACAGGGGAATTTTAGGAATGGAGACCCAGTACTTC. This gives the protein CASSEYRGILGMETQYF. The whole variable domain, filled in from reference TRBV25-1 and TRBJ2-5, reads EADIYQTPRYLVIGTGKKITLECSQTMGHDKMYWYQQDPGMELHLIHYSYGVNSTEKGDLSSESTVSRIRTEHFPLTLESARPSHTSQYLCASSEYRGILGMETQYFGPGTRLLVL.

With regard to this clonotype: The junction shows a germline mismatch at one end, possibly a read error. The rearrangement uses TRBV10-2 and TRBJ2-1; D is uncertain. The CDR3 is 12 amino acids. Germline lookup yields CDR1 WSHSY and CDR2 SAAADI. DNA of the CDR3: TGCGCCAGCAGGGACGGATACAATGAGAAGTTCTTC. This encodes CASRDGYNEKFF.

The V and J genes are TRBV20-1 and TRBJ2-3; D uncertain. Germline V gene data show CDR1 as DFQATT and CDR2 as SNEGSKA (reference sequence). V lost 5 bases, J lost 0 bases, and 9 bases lay in between. The CDR3 is 13 amino acids. CDR3 in DNA: TGCAGTGCTCAGACCTCTAGCACAGATACGCAGTATTTT. Translating gives CSAQTSSTDTQYF.

This clonotype was seen repeatedly, ten times or more. The chain combines TRBV7-2 with TRBJ2-7, with unresolved D. V dropped 5 bases and J dropped 0 bases, with 2 bases sitting between them. Germline loops: CDR1 SGHTA, CDR2 FQGNSA. The CDR3 consists of 11 residues. The CDR3 reads CASSISYEQYF. The CDR3, as DNA: TGTGCCAGCAGCATCTCCTACGAGCAGTACTTC.

The chain employs TRBV12-3 or TRBV12-4 and TRBJ2-2, with a tentative D call TRBD1 (6 bases). V was clipped by 4 bases and J by 8 bases, with 17 bases between them. This CDR3 is 15 amino acids long. CDR3 in DNA: TGTGCCAGCAGTTCCGGGCAGGGGATTTCGGGGGAGCTGTTTTTT. Translation gives CASSSGQGISGELFF.

In this sample, this clonotype turned up a few times. The V and J genes are TRBV20-1 and TRBJ1-1; D possibly corresponds to TRBD1 (5 bases). Trimming stripped 6 bases from V and 4 bases from J, with 12 bases between. The CDR3 sequence is 12 residues long. Looked up from germline, CDR1 is DFQATT and CDR2 is SNEGSKA (reference sequence). The CDR3 loop is CSAITGGTEAFF. CDR3 nucleotide sequence: TGCAGTGCCATAACTGGGGGCACTGAAGCTTTCTTT.

The chain employs TRBV20-1 and TRBJ2-7; 7 nucleotides match TRBD1. The CDR3 is made up of 13 amino acids. Germline V gene lookup returns CDR1 DFQATT and CDR2 SNEGSKA (reference sequence). Germline trimming cut 6 bases from V and 6 bases from J; bases unmatched to any gene: 11. The chain's CDR3 is CSAPRQGLGEQYF. CDR3 nucleotide sequence: TGCAGTGCGCCCAGACAGGGTTTAGGCGAGCAGTACTTC.

V usage is TRBV20-1 and J usage is TRBJ1-3; weak D call: TRBD1 (5 bases). This CDR3 spans 15 amino acids. Germline-derived CDR1 and CDR2 are DFQATT and SNEGSKA (reference sequence). Deletions cut 0 bases from V and 1 base from J, with 10 bases between. This CDR3 reads CSARDRGPSGNTIYF. The CDR3, as DNA: TGCAGTGCTAGAGATAGGGGCCCGTCTGGAAACACCATATATTTT.

This clonotype was seen more than once but under ten times. This chain uses TRBV6-1 with TRBJ1-5; TRBD1 matches at 7 bases. With V trimmed by 6 bases and J by 6 bases, 8 bases remained unmatched. The CDR3 extends over 14 amino acids. Germline V CDR1 and CDR2: MNHNS, SASEGT. CDR3 residues: CASSRVGGSQPQHF. DNA of the CDR3: TGTGCCAGCAGCCGAGTAGGGGGCAGTCAGCCCCAGCATTTT.

The gene calls are TRBV5-1 and TRBJ2-1; D remains unclear. The CDR3 contains 15 residues. CDR1 and CDR2 (germline): SGHRS, YFSETQ. The ends were cut back, 4 bases at V and 4 bases at J, with 15 bases in the middle. The CDR3 loop is CASSLGQAKYNEQFF. The CDR3, as DNA: TGCGCCAGCAGCCTCGGCCAAGCCAAATACAATGAGCAGTTCTTC.

This clonotype was recorded many times. The gene calls are TRBV7-6 and TRBJ2-7; possibly TRBD2 for D (5 bases). Germline V gene lookup returns CDR1 SGHVS and CDR2 FNYEAQ. The CDR3 loop spans 13 amino acids. V lost 5 bases and J lost 0, with 8 bases in between. The DNA for the CDR3 is TGTGCCAGCAGCGCAGGACTCTCCTACGAGCAGTACTTC. This codes for CASSAGLSYEQYF. The full variable domain, completed using reference TRBV7-6 and TRBJ2-7, is GAGVSQSPRYKVTKRGQDVALRCDPISGHVSLYWYRQALGQGPEFLTYFNYEAQQDKSGLPNDRFSAERPEGSISTLTIQRTEQRDSAMYRCASSAGLSYEQYFGPGTRLTVT.

This chain connects TRBV7-9 to TRBJ2-1; TRBD1 matches at 10 bases. Germline trimming cut 7 bases from V and 1 base from J; bases unmatched to any gene: 7. Per the germline V gene, CDR1 is SEHNR and CDR2 is FQNEAQ (reference sequence). The CDR3 extends over 16 amino acids. CDR3 in amino acids: CASTVTGGGSYNEQFF. For the CDR3, the DNA is TGTGCCAGCACCGTGACAGGGGGCGGATCCTACAATGAGCAGTTCTTC.

The chain couples TRBV12-3 or TRBV12-4 to TRBJ1-6; TRBD1 is a possible D gene (6 bases). V gave up 6 bases and J gave up 9 bases, with 18 bases separating them. The length of the CDR3 is 15 residues. The CDR3 DNA is TGTGCCAGCAGCCCGAACTTGGACAGCTTTTCACCCCTCCACTTT. It yields the protein CASSPNLDSFSPLHF.

This clonotype was observed a handful of times. This sequence joins TRBV7-9 and TRBJ2-7; D perhaps matches TRBD1 (6 bases). V was clipped by 5 bases and J by 2 bases, with 13 bases between them. Germline V lookup: CDR1 SEHNR, CDR2 FQNEAQ (reference sequence). The CDR3 spans 14 residues. The CDR3 DNA sequence: TGTGCCAGCAGCGACCGGGACAAGGCCTACGAGCAGTACTTC. Protein: CASSDRDKAYEQYF.

This clonotype occurred a few times. The genes are TRBV7-6 and TRBJ2-1, with D possibly being TRBD1 (5 bases). Germline V lookup: CDR1 SGHVS, CDR2 FNYEAQ. The ends were cut back, 4 bases at V and 1 base at J, with 20 bases in the middle. The CDR3 loop spans 18 amino acids. DNA of the CDR3: TGTGCCAGCAGCTCGGTATCAGGGCCCCTAATGTCCTACAATGAGCAGTTCTTC. Translated: CASSSVSGPLMSYNEQFF.

The rearrangement links TRBV6-2 or TRBV6-3 to TRBJ1-5; tentatively, D is TRBD1 (6 bases). Trimming cost V 6 bases and J 8 bases, with 17 bases left between them. Per the germline V gene, CDR1 is MNHEY and CDR2 is SVGEGT. CDR3 length equals 14 residues. CDR3 nucleotide sequence: TGTGCCAGCAGCCTTGGCGGGGGCGCCGAGCCCCAGCATTTT. Amino acid sequence: CASSLGGGAEPQHF.

The rearrangement uses TRBV4-3 and TRBJ1-1, with D unresolved. The CDR3 runs 17 residues. CDR1 is LGHNA and CDR2 is YSLEER in the germline V gene. Trimming left V 0 bases short and J 8 bases short, with 22 bases between. CDR3 protein: CASSQDFRPTAGYEAFF. The CDR3, as DNA: TGCGCCAGCAGCCAAGATTTCAGACCCACAGCGGGGTACGAAGCTTTCTTT.

J is TRBJ2-4 and V is TRBV5-1; TRBD2 is a possible D gene (6 bases). CDR3 length: 17 amino acids. From germline, CDR1 is SGHRS and CDR2 YFSETQ. Trimming stripped 4 bases from V and 3 bases from J, with 20 bases between. The CDR3 loop is CASSQSLGGLFKNIQYF. As DNA, the CDR3 is TGCGCCAGCAGCCAATCACTCGGGGGTCTGTTCAAAAACATTCAGTACTTC.

The chain is built from TRBV7-3 and TRBJ2-7; 12 positions agree with TRBD2. Germline-derived CDR1 and CDR2 are SGHTA and FQGTGA. The CDR3 consists of 15 residues. The V segment lost 5 bases and the J segment 3 bases; nucleotides outside the gene matches: 5. CDR3 nucleotides: TGTGCCAGCAGCCCGACTAGCGGGAGCGTCTACGAGCAGTACTTC. Protein: CASSPTSGSVYEQYF.

In its sample, this clonotype was seen a few times. The genes are TRBV19 and TRBJ2-5; a possible D gene is TRBD1 (5 bases). Between the trimmed V and J ends, which lost 4 bases and 5 bases, there was a span of 8 bases. Per germline, CDR1 LNHDA and CDR2 SQIVND (reference sequence). CDR3 length: 12 residues. As DNA, the CDR3 is TGTGCCAGTAGTAGGACACCGGAGACCCAGTACTTC. Amino acid sequence: CASSRTPETQYF.

This clonotype was seen a handful of times. The rearrangement joins TRBV3-1 to TRBJ2-2; no reliable D call. The germline gives CDR1 LGHDT, CDR2 YNNKEL (reference sequence). The CDR3 spans 15 residues. Deletions cut 4 bases from V and 6 bases from J, with 15 bases between. CDR3 sequence reads: CASSLALEKAGELFF. CDR3 coding DNA: TGTGCCAGCAGCCTGGCGCTAGAAAAGGCCGGGGAGCTGTTTTTT. The whole variable domain, filled in from reference TRBV3-1 and TRBJ2-2, reads DTAVSQTPKYLVTQMGNDKSIKCEQNLGHDTMYWYKQDSKKFLKIMFSYNNKELIINETVPNRFSPKSPDKAHLNLHINSLELGDSAVYFCASSLALEKAGELFFGEGSRLTVL.

V usage is TRBV20-1 and J usage is TRBJ1-1, with D hard to call. Germline assignment: CDR1 DFQATT and CDR2 SNEGSKA (reference sequence). Trimming took 3 bases from V and 4 from J, leaving 12 bases between them. The CDR3 covers 13 residues. The CDR3: CSASSPRITEAFF. For the CDR3, the DNA is TGCAGTGCTAGTTCGCCTAGGATCACTGAAGCTTTCTTT.

The chain uses TRBV7-2 and TRBJ2-7; D is perhaps TRBD1 (6 bases). The length of the CDR3 is 14 residues. Trimming took 5 bases from V and 2 from J, leaving 13 bases between them. Germline values: CDR1 SGHTA, CDR2 FQGNSA. The DNA of the CDR3 is TGTGCCAGCAGCCCGGGGACACCTCCCTACGAGCAGTACTTC. It codes for CASSPGTPPYEQYF.

This clonotype was seen only a few times. The CDR3 here is CSVEGGGGARSYEQYF. CDR3 bases: TGCAGCGTCGAGGGAGGCGGAGGGGCGAGATCCTACGAGCAGTACTTC. This chain joins TRBV29-1 and TRBJ2-7; tentative D call: TRBD2 (6 bases). The CDR3 totals 16 residues. Germline V gene data show CDR1 as SQVTM and CDR2 as ANQGSEA. V lost 6 bases to trimming and J lost 1 base, with 22 bases between them.

About this clonotype: A much larger clone lies one base from this, so it may be a read error. V usage is TRBV5-5 and J usage is TRBJ2-7; unclear D gene. The germline V gene has CDR1 SGHKS and CDR2 YYEKEE (reference sequence). The CDR3 loop spans 11 amino acids. DNA for the CDR3: TGTCCCAGCAGCACCCACTACGAGCAGTACTTC. Translated, it gives CPSSTHYEQYF.

The chain links TRBV5-1 to TRBJ2-1; 14 bases agree with TRBD2. The CDR3 spans 17 residues. V shed 4 bases, J shed 8 bases, and the junction held 11 bases outside the gene matches. Germline values: CDR1 SGHRS, CDR2 YFSETQ. The CDR3 region is CASSPARTSGRFDEQFF. CDR3 DNA sequence: TGCGCCAGCAGCCCCGCGAGGACTAGCGGGAGGTTCGATGAGCAGTTCTTC.